The 19 T cell receptor beta chains reported below all come from one sample, sequenced in a study of T-cell memory formation after mild COVID-19. MiXCR, applied by TCRdb to the 5' RACE reads, yields one record per CDR3 protein. This sample yields 250,000 or so distinct CDR3 sequences, of which approximately 19% are seen a single time; 20% to 25% belongs to the top ten. The specimen was PBMCs or a T cell subset sorted from them (not recorded which). The receptor set was obtained from a man younger than 35 who had mild COVID-19 (a few samples of this study predate the infection). Cell type and time point are not known.

As concerns this clonotype: An end of the junction does not agree with germline; a read error may underlie this. The V and J genes are TRBV4-2 and TRBJ2-3, with 11 bases fitting TRBD2. Germline V gene data show CDR1 as LGHNA and CDR2 as YNFKEQ. The CDR3 contains 14 residues. The CDR3 loop is CASSQEPSGGTPWF. The CDR3 nucleotides read TGTGCCAGCAGCCAAGAACCTAGCGGGGGGACACCGTGGTTT.

This clonotype was detected a few times. The genes are TRBV5-1 and TRBJ2-2; the D is unclear. The V gene lost 1 base and the J gene lost 4 bases, with 5 bases spanning the gap. CDR3 length: 13 amino acids. Germline CDR1 and CDR2: SGHRS and YFSETQ. The CDR3 sequence is CASSLTVTGELFF. CDR3 bases: TGCGCCAGCAGCTTGACAGTCACCGGGGAGCTGTTTTTT.

This clonotype was seen a few times. The chain has TRBV6-1 and TRBJ2-7; D gene ambiguous. Germline-derived CDR1 and CDR2 are MNHNS and SASEGT. There are 11 residues in the CDR3. V lost 3 bases and J lost 4, with 4 bases in between. Here the CDR3 reads CASSDPYEQYF. In DNA, the CDR3 is TGTGCCAGCAGTGATCCTTACGAGCAGTACTTC.

In its sample, this clonotype was seen many times. The V and J genes are TRBV20-1 and TRBJ1-3, with 9 bases matching TRBD1. CDR1 and CDR2 from the germline V gene are DFQATT and SNEGSKA (reference sequence). This CDR3 is built from 16 residues. The CDR3 nucleotides read TGCAGCGCAATGAGACAGGGGGTAATCTCTGGAAACACCATATATTTT. This codes for CSAMRQGVISGNTIYF.

This clonotype was observed at least ten times. The genes are TRBV7-9 and TRBJ2-3, with a possible D match to TRBD2 (7 bases). Per germline, CDR1 SEHNR and CDR2 FQNEAQ (reference sequence). V was clipped by 3 bases and J by 6 bases, with 13 bases between them. The CDR3 is made up of 14 amino acids. The CDR3 here is CASSLPEGGDTQYF. The DNA of the CDR3 is TGTGCCAGCAGCTTGCCGGAGGGGGGGGATACGCAGTATTTT.

For this clonotype: Since a much larger clone is just one base distant, this may be a read error. This chain uses TRBV5-1 with TRBJ2-3; 7 nucleotides agree with TRBD2. Germline values: CDR1 SGHRS, CDR2 YFSETQ. The CDR3 has 16 amino acids. Here the CDR3 reads CASSLGSSGVTYTQYF. The CDR3 DNA is TGCGCCAGCAGCTTGGGATCCAGCGGGGTCACATATACGCAGTATTTT.

This chain connects TRBV5-5 to TRBJ1-1; 7 bases fit TRBD1. Germline CDR1 SGHKS, CDR2 YYEKEE (reference sequence). This CDR3 spans 15 amino acids. Losses at the gene ends were 4 bases for V and 3 bases for J; bases not matched to a gene: 9. CDR3 loop: CASSQVTGSDTEAFF. In DNA, the CDR3 is TGTGCCAGCAGCCAGGTGACAGGGTCGGACACTGAAGCTTTCTTT.

The rearrangement uses TRBV4-2 and TRBJ2-5, with 7 bases lining up with TRBD1. The germline gives CDR1 LGHNA, CDR2 YNFKEQ. The length of the CDR3 is 14 residues. Losses at the gene ends were 4 bases for V and 4 bases for J; bases not matched to a gene: 6. CDR3 region: CASSPRQGVETQYF. The DNA of the CDR3 is TGTGCCAGCAGCCCCCGGCAGGGGGTAGAGACCCAGTACTTC.

This chain links TRBV7-6 with TRBJ2-3, with D perhaps matching TRBD1 (6 bases). This CDR3 comprises 15 residues. Germline V gene lookup returns CDR1 SGHVS and CDR2 FNYEAQ. Trimming took 5 bases from V and 1 from J, leaving 13 bases between them. CDR3 region: CASSVWAGGTDTQYF. In nucleotides, the CDR3 is TGTGCCAGCAGCGTGTGGGCAGGGGGCACAGATACGCAGTATTTT.

This clonotype was counted between two and nine times. The chain has TRBV2 and TRBJ2-3, with 13 bases aligning to TRBD2. CDR1 and CDR2 from the germline V gene are SNHLY and FYNNEI. V lost 6 bases and J lost 2; bases outside the gene matches: 2. This CDR3 spans 15 amino acids. CDR3 DNA sequence: TGTGCCAGCAGGGGACTAGCGGGGTTCACAGATACGCAGTATTTT. Protein product: CASRGLAGFTDTQYF.

The rearrangement uses TRBV19 and TRBJ2-5; D may be TRBD1 (6 bases). V gave up 1 base and J gave up 2 bases, with 20 bases separating them. From germline, CDR1 is LNHDA and CDR2 SQIVND (reference sequence). CDR3 length equals 18 residues. CDR3 sequence (DNA): TGTGCCAGTAGTATAGGTCAGACAGGCACCCGGGGACAAGAGACCCAGTACTTC. Amino acid sequence: CASSIGQTGTRGQETQYF.

The J gene is TRBJ1-1, the V gene TRBV28; D gene unclear. The V gene lost 3 bases and the J gene lost 5 bases, with 10 bases spanning the gap. CDR1 is MDHEN, CDR2 SYDVKM, per germline. The CDR3 is 13 residues long. The CDR3 DNA is TGTGCCAGCAGTTTTCATTCGGGAACTGAAGCTTTCTTT. Protein sequence: CASSFHSGTEAFF.

This sequence joins TRBV6-5 and TRBJ2-6; TRBD1 matches 8 bases. J lost 0 bases, V lost 6 bases, and 4 bases had no gene match. Per the germline V gene, CDR1 is MNHEY and CDR2 is SVGAGI. The CDR3 is made up of 16 amino acids. CDR3: CASSRTGLSGANVLTF. For the CDR3, the DNA is TGTGCCAGCAGCAGGACAGGGCTCTCTGGGGCCAACGTCCTGACTTTC.

CDR3 bases: TGTGCCAGCAGCGCGGGACACCTGAAGGTCGGGGAGCTGTTTTTT. Amino acids: CASSAGHLKVGELFF. The rearrangement links TRBV7-2 to TRBJ2-2; D might be TRBD1 or TRBD2, each matching 6 bases. The length of the CDR3 is 15 residues. The V and J ends lost 5 bases and 7 bases respectively, with 17 bases between them. CDR1 and CDR2 from the germline V gene are SGHTA and FQGNSA.

This clonotype was detected only a few times. The chain employs TRBV7-2 and TRBJ2-1; 8 bases line up with TRBD2. Looked up from germline, CDR1 is SGHTA and CDR2 is FQGNSA. This CDR3 comprises 15 residues. V lost 4 bases and J lost 8; bases outside the gene matches: 10. The CDR3 nucleotides read TGTGCCAGCAGCTCATTCGCGGGGGGTGAGGATGAGCAGTTCTTC. Translated, it gives CASSSFAGGEDEQFF.

This clonotype was counted at least ten times. The chain has TRBV20-1 and TRBJ1-5; D unresolved. The CDR3 sequence is 13 residues long. Germline lookup yields CDR1 DFQATT and CDR2 SNEGSKA (reference sequence). Trimming stripped 3 bases from V and 6 bases from J, with 12 bases between. CDR3 nucleotide sequence: TGCAGTGCTAGCGTTGGCAGTGGTCAGCCCCAGCATTTT. It encodes CSASVGSGQPQHF.

This clonotype was seen many times. The chain couples TRBV4-1 to TRBJ2-1; unclear D gene. The CDR3 is 13 residues long. Trimming shortened V by 1 base and J by 6 bases, and 7 bases separated the two germline ends. CDR1 MGHRA and CDR2 YSYEKL come from the germline V gene. CDR3 sequence: CASSQGGSNEQFF. As DNA, the CDR3 is TGCGCCAGCAGCCAAGGGGGAAGCAATGAGCAGTTCTTC.

J is TRBJ1-2 and V is TRBV5-5; TRBD1 matches 10 bases. The CDR3 has 15 residues. Unmatched junction bases numbered 7, after V lost 4 bases and J lost 4 bases. Germline V lookup: CDR1 SGHKS, CDR2 YYEKEE (reference sequence). This CDR3 reads CASSLGTGALYGYTF. The CDR3 DNA sequence: TGTGCCAGCAGCCTTGGGACAGGGGCGCTCTATGGCTACACCTTC.

This clonotype was recorded a few times. The chain uses TRBV6-4 and TRBJ1-2; D might be TRBD1 (6 bases). CDR1 MRHNA and CDR2 SNTAGT come from the germline V gene. The CDR3 length is 15 residues. Trimming removed 0 bases at V and 6 bases at J, with 14 bases between. The CDR3 nucleotides are TGTGCCAGCAGTGACTCGAAGGGGACAATCGATGGCTACACCTTC. Translation gives CASSDSKGTIDGYTF.